This T cell receptor beta chain was sequenced during a study of graft-versus-host responses after intestinal transplantation. General observations from the study: Early declines in HvG clones that occurred post-transplant were associated with peak circulating GvH clone levels. Some GvH clones appeared in ileal mucosa or blood before recipient bone marrow.

Note on this clone: Its antigen remains unidentified.

Only in-frame clones appear in the TCRdb table, and some are missing; sequencing was by immunoSEQ multiplex PCR. The sample consists of tens of thousands of clones, about 80% of them appearing once. Trimming left V 7 bases short and J 8 bases short, with 15 bases between. The CDR3 loop spans 14 amino acids. The germline CDR1 and CDR2 sequences are MNHNS and SASEGT. This material consisted of unstimulated CD4+ T cells sorted from spleen or lymph node cells, taken before transplant. The chain combines TRBV6-1 with TRBJ1-6; no clear D. The TCR comes from a human donor who was the organ donor for an intestinal transplant. The CDR3 DNA reads as TGTGCCAGCACTCACCCGCCCGGGGATTCACCCCTCCACTTT. Translated, it gives CASTHPPGDSPLHF.